Sequencing of this T cell receptor beta chain was carried out in a study of blood T cell repertoires in COVID-19. At the level of the study: Spain, Italy and the United States supplied samples that represented acute and convalescent COVID-19. PBMCs, B-cell-depleted T cells, or T cells were the source of the cDNA or gDNA that made up the material.

CDR3 length: 11 residues. V was cut by 4 bases and J by 9 bases, with 7 bases left in between. Germline CDR1 is LGHDT and CDR2 is YNNKEL (reference sequence). Authors' data handling: Amplifying reference gene primers gave estimates of nucleated cell counts. The repertoire was sequenced with immunoSEQ multiplex PCR; TCRdb's copy has only in-frame clones and lacks some. V, J and clone size are those of that table, while D and trimming were read from the DNA. The repertoire consists of about 78,000 clones, with about 93% occurring once and the leading ten covering under 0.8%. The origin of this receptor is a woman aged 80 or over with acute or convalescent COVID-19. The chain has TRBV3-1 (or the pseudogene TRBV3-2) and TRBJ2-1; no clear D. The sample was peripheral blood. CDR3 residues: CASSLMSEQFF. The CDR3, as DNA: TGTGCCAGCAGCCTTATGAGTGAGCAGTTCTTC.